The rows below give T cell receptor beta chains drawn from one sample of a study of T cell clonotyping in hematopoietic cell transplantation. Sequencing used immunoSEQ multiplex PCR; TCRdb keeps in-frame clones, though not all of them. Among tens of thousands of clones listed, under 85% were seen once. Sequenced material: peripheral blood mononuclear cells, taken before stem cell transplant. Receptor source: a man aged 45-65 years with myelodysplastic syndrome. Some clones in this sample may be carry-over from other donors' samples. The CDR3 runs from the conserved cysteine through the conserved F or W. A D gene is named only where the DNA matches it firmly. Some rows mark clone size as missing; the rest say once, few, many or name a class of expanded clone.

J	D	V	size	DNA	CDR3
TRBJ1-6	TRBD1	TRBV28	few	TGTGCCAGCACCGAGGGGGCGGGACCGCTAAATTCACCCCTCCACTTT	CASTEGAGPLNSPLHF
TRBJ2-5	TRBD1	TRBV5-1	NA	TGCGCCAGCAGCTTGGGCCCGGGACAGCAAGAGACCCAGTACTTC	CASSLGPGQQETQYF
TRBJ1-2	NA	TRBV30	NA	TGTGCCTGGAGTCAGACGGGGGGGTTAATATCTGAGTATGGCTACACCTTC	CAWSQTGGLISEYGYTF
TRBJ1-6	NA	TRBV6-5	NA	TGTGCCAGCAGTTACCAGGCGGGCGTTCGTTCACCCCTCCACTTT	CASSYQAGVRSPLHF
TRBJ2-5	TRBD2	TRBV5-1	NA	TGCGCCAGCAGCTTTGGACTAGCGGGTTCCCAAGAGACCCAGTACTTC	CASSFGLAGSQETQYF
TRBJ2-7	TRBD1	TRBV5-6	once	TGTGCCAGCAGCCTGGGACAGCTCTACGAGCAGTACTTC	CASSLGQLYEQYF
TRBJ2-1	NA	TRBV30	NA	TGTGCCTGGAGTGTCAGGTACAATGAGCAGTTCTTC	CAWSVRYNEQFF
TRBJ2-1	NA	TRBV28	NA	TGTGCCAGCAGTTTATTGACAGGTGAAAATGAGCAGTTCTTC	CASSLLTGENEQFF
TRBJ2-1	NA	TRBV2	medium-sized	TGTGCCAGCAATTGGGCCTCCTACAATGAGCAGTTCTTC	CASNWASYNEQFF
TRBJ2-7	NA	TRBV27	NA	TGTGCCTGTCATCGCGGGGACGAGCAGTACTTC	CACHRGDEQYF
TRBJ1-1	TRBD1	TRBV30	NA	TGTGCCTGGAGCAGGGGGCCAGGGACTGAAGCTTTCTTT	CAWSRGPGTEAFF
TRBJ2-7	NA	TRBV5-1	few	TGCGCCAGCAGCGGGGGGGCGCAATCCTACGAGCAGTACTTC	CASSGGAQSYEQYF
TRBJ2-5	NA	TRBV28	NA	TGTGCCAGCAGTCTACCCCGGGAGACCCAGTACTTC	CASSLPRETQYF
TRBJ2-1	NA	TRBV5-4	NA	TGTGCCAGCAGACCCACAGGAAACAATGAGCAGTTCTTC	CASRPTGNNEQFF
TRBJ1-2	TRBD1	TRBV27	few	TGTGCCAGCAGATTAGGAGGGACAGGGGGCGGTGGCTACACCTTC	CASRLGGTGGGGYTF
TRBJ1-3	NA	TRBV25-1	NA	TGTGCCAGCGGCCCGATGGTTCCTGGAAACACCATATATTTT	CASGPMVPGNTIYF
TRBJ2-6	NA	TRBV9	NA	TGTGCCAGGGGGACTTGGACAGATCCCTCTGGGGCCAACGTCCTGACTTTC	CARGTWTDPSGANVLTF
TRBJ2-7	TRBD1	TRBV28	NA	TGTGCCAGCAGTTCGGGACAGCTCTACGAGCAGTACTTC	CASSSGQLYEQYF
TRBJ2-5	TRBD1	TRBV6-5	NA	TGTGCCAGCCTCGACAGGGAAGAGACCCAGTACTTC	CASLDREETQYF
TRBJ2-7	NA	TRBV25-1	NA	TGTGCCAGCTTTTTTGATGAGGGAGGCGAGCAGTACTTC	CASFFDEGGEQYF
TRBJ2-5	TRBD2	TRBV5-1	NA	TGCGCCAGCAGTCCCTCAGGGAGCGGGGTCCAAGAGACCCAGTACTTC	CASSPSGSGVQETQYF
TRBJ1-1	NA	TRBV7-2	NA	TGTGCCAGCACCCTTACAGGGAACACTGAAGCTTTCTTT	CASTLTGNTEAFF
TRBJ1-2	NA	TRBV28	NA	TGTGCCAGCAGTTTGGAGGGTTTTGGCTACACCTTC	CASSLEGFGYTF
TRBJ2-7	NA	TRBV5-1	NA	TGCGCCAGCAGAGAGGGGTCTGTCAGCTCCTACGAGCAGTACTTC	CASREGSVSSYEQYF
TRBJ1-5	NA	TRBV12-1	few	TGTGCCAGCAGCTATAGCCTCTCCGACAGGGGGCAGAATCAGCCCCAGCATTTT	CASSYSLSDRGQNQPQHF
TRBJ2-5	NA	TRBV6-5	few	TGTGCCAGCAGTTACTCGATTGGGGGGCTAGGAGAGACCCAGTACTTC	CASSYSIGGLGETQYF
TRBJ2-3	NA	TRBV29-1	NA	TGCAGCGTTGCGGTCGTGGACCTATCTTGGGATACGCAGTATTTT	CSVAVVDLSWDTQYF
TRBJ1-5	NA	TRBV6-1	few	TGTGCCAGCAGTGGCCCCGGGCAGCATTTT	CASSGPGQHF
TRBJ2-7	NA	TRBV28	NA	TGTGCCAGCAGTACCCCTAGAGGCGGGACCTACGAGCAGTACTTC	CASSTPRGGTYEQYF